The 28 T cell receptor beta chains in this list originate from one sample, sequenced in a study of a mutant IDH1 vaccine in newly diagnosed glioma. Antigens of these TCRs are unknown. Time point denoted: week 35, safety follow-up. With topical imiquimod, each dose of the vaccine consisted of 300 ug of mutant IDH1 20-mer peptide. Produced via immunoSEQ multiplex PCR; TCRdb's table is partial and in-frame only. The sample includes tens of thousands of clones, 80% to 90% seen only once; the top ten take approximately 1.6%. Sequencing used PBMCs, obtained from a glioma patient whose treatment included an IDH1 peptide vaccine. The origin of the receptors is a man in his forties with glioma.

CDR3 in amino acids: CASSIQTGTSGNTIYF. CDR3 sequence (DNA): TGTGCCAGTAGTATCCAAACAGGGACATCTGGAAACACCATATATTTT. V is TRBV19 and J is TRBJ1-3; perhaps TRBD1 as D (6 bases). This CDR3 is built from 16 residues. CDR1 is LNHDA and CDR2 is SQIVND in the germline V gene (reference sequence). Trimming cost V 3 bases and J 1 base, with 13 bases left between them.

The chain employs TRBV7-8 and TRBJ2-2; the match to TRBD2 covers 9 bases. The CDR3 covers 16 residues. With V trimmed by 0 bases and J by 1 base, 0 bases remained unmatched. CDR1 and CDR2 (germline): SGHVS, FQNEAQ. For the CDR3, the DNA is TGTGCCAGCAGCTTAGCTAGCGGGGGGAACACCGGGGAGCTGTTTTTT. Protein product: CASSLASGGNTGELFF.

Of note for this clone: The sample contains more than one DNA sequence encoding this CDR3. This chain connects TRBV4-1 to TRBJ2-7; D is possibly TRBD2 (5 bases). V was cut by 0 bases and J by 5 bases, with 14 bases left in between. CDR1 and CDR2 (germline): MGHRA, YSYEKL. The CDR3 is 15 amino acids. The chain's CDR3 is CASSQEGAPQDEQYV. The CDR3 region has the DNA TGCGCCAGCAGCCAAGAGGGAGCGCCCCAGGACGAGCAGTACGTC.

The chain employs TRBV5-1 and TRBJ2-3; weak D call: TRBD2 (5 bases). Trimming took 0 bases from V and 3 from J, leaving 11 bases between them. The CDR3 totals 15 residues. Germline CDR1 reads SGHRS; CDR2 reads YFSETQ. The CDR3 region is CASSLGGSLTDTQYF. The CDR3 bases are TGCGCCAGCAGCTTGGGTGGGAGTTTGACAGATACGCAGTATTTT.

This rearrangement joins TRBV7-8 to TRBJ1-2; the D gene is possibly TRBD1 (6 bases). The germline V and J ends were trimmed by 4 bases and 4 bases, with 10 bases remaining between them. The germline V gene has CDR1 SGHVS and CDR2 FQNEAQ. The CDR3 has 13 residues. The CDR3 spells CASSSRTAYGYTF. As DNA, the CDR3 is TGTGCCAGCAGCTCCCGGACAGCCTATGGCTACACCTTC.

J is TRBJ1-2 and V is TRBV5-1, with 7 bases lining up with TRBD1. Germline V gene sequence: CDR1 SGHRS, CDR2 YFSETQ. J was trimmed by 4 bases and V by 2 bases; bases with no gene match: 8. The CDR3 sequence is 15 residues long. The CDR3 DNA sequence: TGCGCCAGCAGCTTCTCGGGCGGGACAGCCTATGGCTACACCTTC. Translated, it gives CASSFSGGTAYGYTF. Combining the CDR3 with reference TRBV5-1 and TRBJ1-2 gives the whole variable domain KAGVTQTPRYLIKTRGQQVTLSCSPISGHRSVSWYQQTPGQGLQFLFEYFSETQRNKGNFPGRFSGRQFSNSRSEMNVSTLELGDSALYLCASSFSGGTAYGYTFGSGTRLTVV.

This clone was observed a single time. This chain joins TRBV5-1 and TRBJ2-6; 12 bases line up with TRBD1. Germline CDR1 SGHRS, CDR2 YFSETQ. This CDR3 is 17 amino acids long. The J segment lost 4 bases and the V segment lost 3 bases, leaving 5 bases of the junction unmatched. For the CDR3, the DNA is TGCGCCAGCAGCTCGGGACAGGGGGCGAGCGGGGCCAACGTCCTGACTTTC. Amino acid sequence: CASSSGQGASGANVLTF. The full variable domain, completed using reference TRBV5-1 and TRBJ2-6, is KAGVTQTPRYLIKTRGQQVTLSCSPISGHRSVSWYQQTPGQGLQFLFEYFSETQRNKGNFPGRFSGRQFSNSRSEMNVSTLELGDSALYLCASSSGQGASGANVLTFGAGSRLTVL.

The chain couples TRBV9 to TRBJ2-2; TRBD1 matches at 7 bases. The CDR3 contains 12 residues. The germline V gene has CDR1 SGDLS and CDR2 YYNGEE. V was clipped by 5 bases and J by 6 bases; unmatched bases: 1. The CDR3 coding sequence is TGTGCCAGCAGTACAGGGGCCGGGGAGCTGTTTTTT. It encodes CASSTGAGELFF.

V and J are TRBV14 and TRBJ2-2; TRBD2 might be the D (5 bases). The germline V and J ends were trimmed by 6 bases and 7 bases, with 12 bases remaining between them. Germline V gene data show CDR1 as SGHDN and CDR2 as FVKESK. The CDR3 consists of 13 residues. The CDR3: CASRISGNGELFF. In DNA, the CDR3 is TGTGCCAGCAGGATATCGGGGAACGGGGAGCTGTTTTTT.

The J gene is TRBJ2-3, the V gene TRBV29-1; 9 nucleotides line up with TRBD1. CDR3 size: 15 residues. V was clipped by 5 bases and J by 10 bases; unmatched bases: 16. Germline lookup yields CDR1 SQVTM and CDR2 ANQGSEA. In DNA form, the CDR3 reads TGCAGCGTTTCCCGCTCGGGGACAGGGCTCGGTGCGCAGTATTTT. Encoded protein: CSVSRSGTGLGAQYF.

This chain joins TRBV7-2 and TRBJ1-5; D is uncertain. Per the germline V gene, CDR1 is SGHTA and CDR2 is FQGNSA. Trimming took 3 bases from V and 0 from J, leaving 9 bases between them. The CDR3 has 15 amino acids. The CDR3 loop is CASSFRDYSNQPQHF. The CDR3 nucleotides are TGTGCCAGCAGCTTTAGAGATTATAGCAATCAGCCCCAGCATTTT.

The V and J genes are TRBV30 and TRBJ1-2, with D unresolved. V lost 4 bases and J 2 bases, leaving 8 bases between the germline ends. Germline CDR1 and CDR2: GTSNPN and SVGIG (reference sequence). This CDR3 region has 12 residues. The CDR3 protein is CAWIPVNYGYTF. The CDR3 region has the DNA TGTGCCTGGATTCCAGTAAACTATGGCTACACCTTC.

The sample holds a few counts of this clone. V and J are TRBV7-2 and TRBJ2-7, with 10 bases fitting TRBD2. The V gene end was trimmed by 5 bases and the J gene end by 5 bases; junction bases not matched to a gene: 9. CDR1 and CDR2 from the germline V gene are SGHTA and FQGNSA. The CDR3 covers 15 residues. The CDR3 spells CASSVLAGEFDEQYF. Here the CDR3 DNA reads TGTGCCAGCAGCGTCCTAGCGGGAGAGTTCGACGAGCAGTACTTC. The entire variable domain, with the rest obtained from reference TRBV7-2 and TRBJ2-7, is as follows: GAGVSQSPSNKVTEKGKDVELRCDPISGHTALYWYRQSLGQGLEFLIYFQGNSAPDKSGLPSDRFSAERTGGSVSTLTIQRTQQEDSAVYLCASSVLAGEFDEQYFGPGTRLTVT.

This chain links TRBV18 with TRBJ1-2; 7 bases align to TRBD1. The CDR3 extends over 14 amino acids. CDR1 and CDR2 from the germline V gene are KGHSH and LQKENI. The J segment lost 4 bases and the V segment lost 2 bases, leaving 4 bases of the junction unmatched. The CDR3 here is CASSPTGEPYGYTF. CDR3 nucleotides: TGTGCCAGCTCACCAACAGGGGAGCCCTATGGCTACACCTTC.

The genes are TRBV9 and TRBJ2-2; D uncertain. In germline, CDR1 is SGDLS, CDR2 YYNGEE. With 4 bases removed from V and 1 base from J, the gap between germline ends came to 5 bases. The length of the CDR3 is 13 residues. CDR3 nucleotides: TGTGCCAGCAGCACCGAGAACACCGGGGAGCTGTTTTTT. The encoded protein is CASSTENTGELFF.

The J gene is TRBJ1-5, the V gene TRBV4-2; unclear D gene. Germline assignment: CDR1 LGHNA and CDR2 YNFKEQ. The CDR3 covers 13 residues. The V and J ends lost 0 bases and 5 bases respectively, with 5 bases between them. CDR3 in amino acids: CASSQDVYQPQHF. The DNA of the CDR3 is TGTGCCAGCAGCCAAGATGTCTATCAGCCCCAGCATTTT.

The genes are TRBV18 and TRBJ1-2; D perhaps matches TRBD1 (5 bases). The CDR3 has 12 residues. V lost 3 bases, J lost 5 bases, and 7 bases lay in between. CDR1 and CDR2 from the germline V gene are KGHSH and LQKENI. The CDR3 DNA reads TGTGCCAGCTCACCGGGGGATTATGGCTACACCTTC. Protein product: CASSPGDYGYTF.

The rearrangement joins TRBV4-1 to TRBJ1-5, with a possible D match to TRBD1 (5 bases). The germline CDR1 and CDR2 sequences are MGHRA and YSYEKL. Trimming shortened V by 0 bases and J by 2 bases, and 14 bases separated the two germline ends. This CDR3 is 17 amino acids long. CDR3 bases: TGCGCCAGCAGCCAAGATCTCGTCGCGGGGGGCAATCAGCCCCAGCATTTT. It encodes CASSQDLVAGGNQPQHF.

This clone appeared once. The chain employs TRBV27 and TRBJ1-1, with a possible D match to TRBD1 (5 bases). Germline V gene sequence: CDR1 MNHEY, CDR2 SMNVEV (reference sequence). The ends were cut back, 5 bases at V and 5 bases at J, with 18 bases in the middle. The CDR3 sequence is 15 residues long. In DNA, the CDR3 is TGTGCCAGCAGTCCAATCCTAGGGACGGGGACTGAAGCTTTCTTT. Translating it yields CASSPILGTGTEAFF.

V gene TRBV18 combines with J gene TRBJ2-5; D perhaps matches TRBD1 (5 bases). Germline CDR1 reads KGHSH; CDR2 reads LQKENI. Trimming removed 4 bases from V and 2 bases from J, with 8 bases in between. This CDR3 has 13 residues. The CDR3 DNA reads as TGTGCCAGCTCACAACAGGTACAAGAGACCCAGTACTTC. Encoded protein: CASSQQVQETQYF.

The chain has TRBV7-2 and TRBJ1-5; TRBD1 is a possible D gene (5 bases). Trimming stripped 2 bases from V and 2 bases from J, with 7 bases between. The CDR3 contains 14 residues. Germline CDR1 SGHTA, CDR2 FQGNSA. The CDR3 spells CASSLRGGNQPQHF. In DNA form, the CDR3 reads TGTGCCAGCAGCTTACGGGGCGGCAATCAGCCCCAGCATTTT.

This clone is classed as medium-sized. The genes are TRBV4-1 and TRBJ2-2; D is perhaps TRBD1 (5 bases). The germline CDR1 and CDR2 sequences are MGHRA and YSYEKL. V was trimmed by 0 bases and J by 4 bases, leaving 12 bases between them. This CDR3 has 16 amino acids. The CDR3 coding sequence is TGCGCCAGCAGCCAAGATCGCCAGGGTCGCACCGGGGAGCTGTTTTTT. Its protein is CASSQDRQGRTGELFF.

There are a few counts of this clone. V gene TRBV10-3 combines with J gene TRBJ2-6; D is unresolved. Germline lookup yields CDR1 ENHRY and CDR2 SYGVKD. The CDR3 is 15 residues long. The V gene lost 1 base and the J gene lost 3 bases, with 7 bases spanning the gap. The CDR3 is CAISEYTVGANVLTF. CDR3 nucleotide sequence: TGTGCCATCAGTGAGTATACTGTTGGGGCCAACGTCCTGACTTTC.

V and J are TRBV4-2 and TRBJ2-1, with 8 bases matching TRBD2. CDR1 is LGHNA, CDR2 YNFKEQ, per germline. The CDR3 loop spans 17 amino acids. V was clipped by 2 bases and J by 0 bases; unmatched bases: 6. The CDR3 protein is CASSQSTSANSYNEQFF. DNA of the CDR3: TGTGCCAGCAGCCAATCGACTAGCGCCAACTCCTACAATGAGCAGTTCTTC.

For the CDR3, the DNA is TGTGCCAGTAGTACAGAGGGACTAGCGCAGAATGAGCAGTTCTTC. It encodes CASSTEGLAQNEQFF. This chain connects TRBV19 to TRBJ2-1; 10 bases align to TRBD2. The CDR3 loop spans 15 amino acids. Trimming cost V 4 bases and J 7 bases; bases outside gene matches: 7. Germline loops: CDR1 LNHDA, CDR2 SQIVND (reference sequence).

The rearrangement uses TRBV28 and TRBJ2-7; 7 nucleotides line up with TRBD1. CDR1 is MDHEN, CDR2 SYDVKM, per germline. V trimming: 3 bases; J trimming: 0 bases; junction bases outside the gene matches: 2. This CDR3 region has 14 residues. CDR3 residues: CASSLWDSSYEQYF. The CDR3 DNA reads TGTGCCAGCAGTTTGTGGGACAGCTCCTACGAGCAGTACTTC.

The rearrangement joins TRBV7-8 to TRBJ1-6, with D perhaps matching TRBD1 (6 bases). Germline CDR1 reads SGHVS; CDR2 reads FQNEAQ. V was pared by 7 bases and J by 0 bases, with 19 bases between. The CDR3 runs 18 residues. CDR3 sequence reads: CASTLMGAQSSYNSPLHF. The CDR3 DNA follows: TGTGCCAGCACCCTGATGGGGGCGCAGAGCTCCTATAATTCACCCCTCCACTTT.

The rearrangement links TRBV5-6 to TRBJ1-2; D remains ambiguous. Germline CDR1 and CDR2: SGHDT and YYEEEE. The length of the CDR3 is 13 residues. Trimming took 4 bases from V and 0 from J, leaving 7 bases between them. CDR3 amino acids: CASSPPTNYGYTF. Written as DNA, the CDR3 is TGTGCCAGCAGCCCGCCGACTAACTATGGCTACACCTTC.